The 31 T cell receptor beta chains reported below all come from one sample, sequenced in a study of control samples from healthy donors and cancer patients. Profiled with immunoSEQ multiplex PCR; TCRdb holds only in-frame clones, not every one. The table includes 65,000 to 100,000 clones, around 87% detected once. Sample: blood. These receptor sequences come from a man over 45 in good health.

V is TRBV19 and J is TRBJ1-1; the D is unclear. CDR1 and CDR2 (germline): LNHDA, SQIVND (reference sequence). CDR3 length equals 13 residues. The V and J ends lost 1 base and 0 bases respectively, with 3 bases between them. CDR3 nucleotide sequence: TGTGCCAGTAGTATAGTGGTGAACACTGAAGCTTTCTTT. Translation gives CASSIVVNTEAFF.

This clone was seen just once. The chain links TRBV9 to TRBJ1-2; 7 bases line up with TRBD1. Germline loops: CDR1 SGDLS, CDR2 YYNGEE. The CDR3 runs 14 residues. V lost 2 bases to trimming and J lost 4 bases; unmatched junction nucleotides: 5. The DNA for the CDR3 is TGTGCCAGCAGCGTTGGGACAGCCTCCTATGGCTACACCTTC. This encodes CASSVGTASYGYTF.

This rearrangement joins TRBV9 to TRBJ1-2; D is uncertain. This CDR3 has 12 amino acids. Germline V gene data show CDR1 as SGDLS and CDR2 as YYNGEE. The germline V and J ends were trimmed by 4 bases and 4 bases, with 8 bases remaining between them. For the CDR3, the DNA is TGTGCCAGCAGCTCAGGACTCTATGGCTACACCTTC. Protein product: CASSSGLYGYTF.

Here the CDR3 DNA reads TGTGCCAGCAGCTTAGTCCTTGTAGATACGCAGTATTTT. Residues: CASSLVLVDTQYF. The chain couples TRBV11-2 to TRBJ2-3; D remains ambiguous. The V and J ends lost 1 base and 5 bases respectively, with 7 bases between them. The CDR3 has 13 amino acids. Germline V gives CDR1 SGHAT, CDR2 FQNNGV.

This clone was detected once. The CDR3 sequence: CASSDPRGQGRYGYTF. The CDR3 nucleotides read TGTGCCAGCAGCGACCCCCGGGGACAGGGACGTTATGGCTACACCTTC. This chain connects TRBV28 to TRBJ1-2; TRBD1 agrees at 9 bases. V lost 6 bases to trimming and J lost 5 bases; unmatched junction nucleotides: 13. This CDR3 spans 16 amino acids. Germline CDR1 is MDHEN and CDR2 is SYDVKM.

The chain combines TRBV5-6 with TRBJ2-1; TRBD2 might be the D (5 bases). The germline V and J ends were trimmed by 5 bases and 6 bases, with 15 bases remaining between them. CDR1 is SGHDT and CDR2 is YYEEEE in the germline V gene. The CDR3 length is 14 residues. CDR3 DNA sequence: TGTGCCAGCAGTACGGCGGGCCTATCCAATGAGCAGTTCTTC. This codes for CASSTAGLSNEQFF.

This clone appeared once. The chain recombines TRBV20-1 with TRBJ2-5, with 7 positions matching TRBD2. The CDR3 has 14 residues. CDR1 and CDR2 from the germline V gene are DFQATT and SNEGSKA (reference sequence). With V trimmed by 3 bases and J by 4 bases, 8 bases remained unmatched. CDR3 sequence (DNA): TGCAGTGCTAGTGCGGCAGCGGGAAGAGAGACCCAGTACTTC. Its translation: CSASAAAGRETQYF.

V is TRBV6-2 or TRBV6-3 and J is TRBJ2-7; no clear D gene. This CDR3 contains 13 residues. V shed 0 bases and J shed 4 bases, with 7 bases lying between them. Per germline, CDR1 MNHEY and CDR2 SVGEGT. This CDR3 is CASSYSKLYEQYV. CDR3 DNA sequence: TGTGCCAGCAGTTACTCGAAACTATACGAGCAGTACGTC.

This clone is a singleton in its sample. The chain employs TRBV9 and TRBJ2-3, with D possibly TRBD2 on 6 matching bases. CDR1 is SGDLS and CDR2 is YYNGEE in the germline V gene. The germline V and J ends were trimmed by 3 bases and 4 bases, with 21 bases remaining between them. This CDR3 is 17 amino acids long. CDR3: CASSDSRGSGPADTQYF. The CDR3 DNA follows: TGTGCCAGCAGCGATTCTCGGGGTAGCGGACCTGCAGATACGCAGTATTTT.

V is TRBV7-2 and J is TRBJ2-1; D unclear. V lost 3 bases and J 0 bases, leaving 6 bases between the germline ends. The CDR3 is made up of 14 amino acids. Germline CDR1 reads SGHTA; CDR2 reads FQGNSA. The CDR3 DNA follows: TGTGCCAGCAGCTTTTCGAGCTCCTACAATGAGCAGTTCTTC. Its protein is CASSFSSSYNEQFF.

The chain uses TRBV7-8 and TRBJ1-5; 10 bases fit TRBD1. With 5 bases clipped from V and 0 bases from J, the junction kept 16 bases outside the gene matches. From germline, CDR1 is SGHVS and CDR2 FQNEAQ. The CDR3 loop spans 20 amino acids. The chain's CDR3 is CASSGTRGRDRGYSNQPQHF. The CDR3 nucleotides are TGTGCCAGCAGCGGCACGCGAGGACGGGACAGGGGATATAGCAATCAGCCCCAGCATTTT. The full variable domain, completed using reference TRBV7-8 and TRBJ1-5, is GAGVSQSPRYKVAKRGQDVALRCDPISGHVSLFWYQQALGQGPEFLTYFQNEAQLDKSGLPSDRFFAERPEGSVSTLKIQRTQQEDSAVYLCASSGTRGRDRGYSNQPQHFGDGTRLSIL.

The chain carries TRBV30 and TRBJ1-5, with D perhaps TRBD1 (6 bases). V lost 0 bases, J lost 3 bases, and 15 bases lay in between. Germline V gives CDR1 GTSNPN, CDR2 SVGIG (reference sequence). The CDR3 is 16 residues long. The CDR3 coding sequence is TGTGCCTGGAGTGTACGGGTGGGGGGACACAATCAGCCCCAGCATTTT. Protein: CAWSVRVGGHNQPQHF.

The V gene is TRBV10-1, the J gene TRBJ1-2; D is possibly TRBD1 (5 bases). This CDR3 spans 14 amino acids. Trimming took off 6 bases at V and 8 bases at J, with 19 bases between the two ends. In germline, CDR1 is WNHNN, CDR2 SYGVQD (reference sequence). The CDR3 region has the DNA TGCGCCAGCAGCCCGGACATTCTCGGAGGCGGCTACACCTTC. It encodes CASSPDILGGGYTF.

The rearrangement joins TRBV12-3 or TRBV12-4 to TRBJ2-1; no clear D. Between the trimmed V and J ends, which lost 0 bases and 4 bases, there was a span of 4 bases. This CDR3 contains 13 residues. CDR3 residues: CASSLAIYNEQFF. In DNA, the CDR3 is TGTGCCAGCAGTTTAGCCATTTACAATGAGCAGTTCTTC.

A single count supports this clone. V and J are TRBV7-2 and TRBJ2-4, with D unclear. V dropped 4 bases and J dropped 2 bases, with 9 bases sitting between them. Germline loops: CDR1 SGHTA, CDR2 FQGNSA. The CDR3 has 14 residues. Here the CDR3 DNA reads TGTGCCAGCAGCTCTGGCAGCTCCAAAAACATTCAGTACTTC. It is translated as CASSSGSSKNIQYF.

The chain links TRBV5-1 to TRBJ2-3, with 7 bases identical to TRBD2. This CDR3 spans 15 amino acids. CDR1 and CDR2 (germline): SGHRS, YFSETQ. J lost 2 bases, V lost 2 bases, and 5 bases had no gene match. CDR3 sequence: CASSLLARVTDTQYF. The CDR3 coding sequence is TGCGCCAGCAGCTTACTAGCGAGAGTCACAGATACGCAGTATTTT.

The chain joins TRBV2 to TRBJ2-2; TRBD2 aligns across 7 bases. Per the germline V gene, CDR1 is SNHLY and CDR2 is FYNNEI. CDR3 length equals 15 residues. V trimming: 2 bases; J trimming: 5 bases; junction bases outside the gene matches: 5. CDR3 nucleotides: TGTGCCAGCAGTGAACGCGGGAGCGGGACCGGGGAGCTGTTTTTT. It codes for CASSERGSGTGELFF.

This chain uses TRBV6-5 with TRBJ2-1; D is perhaps TRBD2 (7 bases). The CDR3 sequence is 15 residues long. Germline CDR1 and CDR2: MNHEY and SVGAGI. Trimming took off 6 bases at V and 1 base at J, with 13 bases between the two ends. CDR3 in DNA: TGTGCCAGCAGCCGGGGGGCAGGTTCCTACAATGAGCAGTTCTTC. It encodes CASSRGAGSYNEQFF.

The chain combines TRBV19 with TRBJ2-3; 12 nucleotides agree with TRBD1. Losses at the gene ends were 5 bases for V and 0 bases for J; bases not matched to a gene: 9. This CDR3 spans 18 amino acids. The germline V gene encodes CDR1 LNHDA and CDR2 SQIVND (reference sequence). The CDR3: CASSGGQGALVSTDTQYF. CDR3 DNA sequence: TGTGCCAGTAGTGGGGGACAGGGGGCCCTGGTTAGCACAGATACGCAGTATTTT.

This rearrangement joins TRBV6-6 to TRBJ1-5; D uncertain. The germline V gene encodes CDR1 MNHNY and CDR2 SVGAGI (reference sequence). The CDR3 extends over 15 amino acids. Trimming took 6 bases from V and 11 from J, leaving 23 bases between them. This CDR3 is CASRPDGGRVGAQHF. DNA of the CDR3: TGTGCCAGCAGACCCGACGGCGGTCGAGTGGGAGCCCAGCATTTT.

The chain uses TRBV6-5 and TRBJ1-2; tentatively, D is TRBD1 (6 bases). Looked up from germline, CDR1 is MNHEY and CDR2 is SVGAGI. V gave up 6 bases and J gave up 2 bases, with 16 bases separating them. The CDR3 runs 15 residues. DNA of the CDR3: TGTGCCAGCAGGATTCTGATTGGACAGAACTATGGCTACACCTTC. It translates to CASRILIGQNYGYTF.

The J gene is TRBJ2-7, the V gene TRBV15, with D tentatively TRBD1 (5 bases). The germline V and J ends were trimmed by 4 bases and 0 bases, with 16 bases remaining between them. This CDR3 has 16 residues. CDR1 and CDR2 from the germline V gene are LNHNV and YYDKDF (reference sequence). CDR3 region: CATSNNRYSISYEQYV. CDR3 nucleotide sequence: TGTGCCACCAGCAACAACAGGTATTCGATCTCCTACGAGCAGTACGTC.

The sample holds one count of this clone. DNA of the CDR3: TGTGCCAGCACCCTTAGCGGGGTGGGGAACGAGCAGTACGTC. Its translation: CASTLSGVGNEQYV. The rearrangement links TRBV9 to TRBJ2-7; 8 bases are a match to TRBD2. Looked up from germline, CDR1 is SGDLS and CDR2 is YYNGEE. The CDR3 is 14 amino acids. V was clipped by 6 bases and J by 5 bases; unmatched bases: 10.

The CDR3 sequence: CASKRRDDLYNEQFF. The CDR3 nucleotides read TGTGCCAGCAAGAGGAGGGACGACCTGTACAATGAGCAGTTCTTC. The chain combines TRBV6-5 with TRBJ2-1; possibly TRBD2 for D (6 bases). The V gene lost 7 bases and the J gene lost 4 bases, with 17 bases spanning the gap. This CDR3 has 15 amino acids. CDR1 is MNHEY and CDR2 is SVGAGI in the germline V gene.

For the CDR3, the DNA is TGTGCCACCAGCAATGACAGGGGAGGAGGCACTGAAGCTTTCTTT. This codes for CATSNDRGGGTEAFF. The chain is built from TRBV15 and TRBJ1-1; 8 positions match TRBD1. Per the germline V gene, CDR1 is LNHNV and CDR2 is YYDKDF (reference sequence). The CDR3 is 15 amino acids. V shed 4 bases and J 4 bases; nucleotides not matched to a gene: 8.

The rearrangement links TRBV21-1 to TRBJ2-1; TRBD2, the table's D call, was not compared with the DNA. TRBV21-1 is classified as a pseudogene. This CDR3 contains 19 residues. Here the CDR3 reads CASSKVGTDLAEKRSEQFF. CDR3 DNA sequence: TGTGCCAGCAGCAAAGTAGGGACTGATCTAGCGGAAAAGCGGAGTGAGCAGTTCTTC.

This clone was observed a single time. The chain links TRBV4-3 to TRBJ2-5; 8 bases fit TRBD2. The CDR3 totals 15 residues. V was pared by 0 bases and J by 5 bases, with 5 bases of the junction left unmatched. Germline CDR1 LGHNA, CDR2 YSLEER. CDR3 nucleotides: TGCGCCAGCAGCCAAGAACCGGGGGGGCTGGAGACCCAGTACTTC. Encoded protein: CASSQEPGGLETQYF.

The chain combines TRBV24-1 with TRBJ2-3; 14 bases are shared with TRBD2. The germline V gene has CDR1 KGHDR and CDR2 SFDVKD. This CDR3 is built from 18 residues. V trimming: 4 bases; J trimming: 2 bases; junction bases outside the gene matches: 7. The chain's CDR3 is CATSDPGLAGAYTDTQYF. The CDR3 region has the DNA TGTGCCACCAGTGACCCGGGACTAGCGGGGGCTTACACAGATACGCAGTATTTT.

The chain uses TRBV6-5 and TRBJ2-1; D is possibly TRBD1 or TRBD2 (5 bases each). Trimming removed 5 bases from V and 10 bases from J, with 18 bases in between. The CDR3 contains 14 residues. Germline values: CDR1 MNHEY, CDR2 SVGAGI. CDR3 region: CASSQNEEGLEQFF. The CDR3, as DNA: TGTGCCAGCAGTCAGAACGAAGAGGGGCTAGAGCAGTTCTTC.

The chain uses TRBV9 and TRBJ1-2, with 10 bases aligning to TRBD1. The CDR3 is 14 amino acids. V gave up 7 bases and J gave up 3 bases; unmatched junction bases: 6. Germline V gene sequence: CDR1 SGDLS, CDR2 YYNGEE. The CDR3 DNA sequence: TGTGCCAGCGTTAGGACAGGGGGGGACTATGGCTACACCTTC. Translated: CASVRTGGDYGYTF.

The chain couples TRBV11-2 to TRBJ2-7, with TRBD1 identical over 9 bases. V lost 0 bases, J lost 4 bases, and 10 bases stayed unmatched. This CDR3 contains 17 residues. Looked up from germline, CDR1 is SGHAT and CDR2 is FQNNGV. In DNA form, the CDR3 reads TGTGCCAGCAGCTTAGATTTCGGGACAGGGAAGAGATACGAGCAGTACTTC. This gives the protein CASSLDFGTGKRYEQYF. The variable domain in full, completed from reference TRBV11-2 and TRBJ2-7, reads EAGVAQSPRYKIIEKRQSVAFWCNPISGHATLYWYQQILGQGPKLLIQFQNNGVVDDSQLPKDRFSAERLKGVDSTLKIQPAKLEDSAVYLCASSLDFGTGKRYEQYFGPGTRLTVT.